The present T cell receptor beta chain was sequenced within a study of blood T cell repertoires in COVID-19. Looking at the study overall: COVID-19 samples collected from the United States, Italy and Spain covered acute and convalescent phases. Nucleic acid was either cDNA or gDNA, and it came from T cells, B-cell-depleted T cells, or PBMCs.

TCRdb's copy holds only in-frame clones and misses some; the assay was immunoSEQ multiplex PCR. The sample shows about 94,000 clones, around 87% of them seen only once. The CDR3 has 14 amino acids. The V gene's germline CDR1 is SGHRS and CDR2 YFSETQ. J lost 2 bases, V lost 5 bases, and 6 bases had no gene match. This clonotype originated in a woman older than 75 with acute or convalescent COVID-19. Sequencing used peripheral blood. The chain has TRBV5-1 and TRBJ2-5, with 7 bases fitting TRBD1. CDR3 in amino acids: CASRTGPVQETQYF. CDR3 coding DNA: TGCGCCAGCAGGACAGGGCCCGTACAAGAGACCCAGTACTTC.